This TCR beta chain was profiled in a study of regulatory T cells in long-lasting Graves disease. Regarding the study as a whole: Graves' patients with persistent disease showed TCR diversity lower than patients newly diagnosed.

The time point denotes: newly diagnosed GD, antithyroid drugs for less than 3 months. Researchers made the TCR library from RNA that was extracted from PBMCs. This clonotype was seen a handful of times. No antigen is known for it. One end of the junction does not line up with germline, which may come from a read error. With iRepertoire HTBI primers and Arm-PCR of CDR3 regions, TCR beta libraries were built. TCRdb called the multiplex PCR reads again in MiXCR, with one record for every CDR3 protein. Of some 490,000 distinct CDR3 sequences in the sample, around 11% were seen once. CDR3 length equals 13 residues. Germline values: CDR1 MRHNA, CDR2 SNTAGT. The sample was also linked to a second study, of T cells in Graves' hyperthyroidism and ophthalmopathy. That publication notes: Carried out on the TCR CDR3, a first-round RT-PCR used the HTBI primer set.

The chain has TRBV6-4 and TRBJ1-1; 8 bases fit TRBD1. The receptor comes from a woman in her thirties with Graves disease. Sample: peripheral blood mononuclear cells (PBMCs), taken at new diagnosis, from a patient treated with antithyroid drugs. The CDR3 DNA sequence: TGTGCCAGCAGCTCGCAGGGGGCCACTGAAGTTTTCTTT. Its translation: CASSSQGATEVFF.